This entry describes one T cell receptor (beta chain). This receptor's antigen is unknown. No clone much larger than this one lies a single base away; base qualities are absent. The CDR3 regions of human TCRbeta chains were analyzed by immunosequencing. Per the original workflow: TCRs in the repertoires were compared against a reference library of SARS-CoV-2-specific TCRs that had been generated with the MIRA antigen-specificity platform. Breadth meant the fraction of unique TCRs that were SARS-CoV-2-associated, whereas depth meant the fraction of total T cells that were SARS-CoV-2-associated. Using the MIRA data, every spike-specific TCR was mapped to the spike region that the TCR reacted to and assigned to either a CD4 or a CD8 class. Log10-transformed breadth and depth values were compared by one-way ANOVA with Sidak's multiple comparisons tests. The source is immuneACCESS, and TCRdb retained only in-frame sequences with V and J called. Part of the clones is not carried over; for the studies checked, unresolved V genes explain less than half of this, and the remainder is unexplained. V, J and clone size are those of that table, while D and trimming were read from the DNA. Across this sample there are 95,000 to 150,000 clones, with around 93% seen only once. The biggest ten clones account for approximately 1% of the sample.

Per the publication, the time point label means: baseline before first vaccination. Samples from vaccinated people were obtained from the UK trials COV001 and COV002, which included a single-blind randomized controlled phase 2/3 trial of AZD1222 (ChAdOx1 nCoV-19) in healthy adults. For TCRbeta chain sequencing, PBMC samples from trial participants were taken at day 0 and at day 28 after the second dose. These data come from a study of T cell responses to AZD1222 COVID-19 vaccine (dated by TCRdb to the early 2020s). Study-level background: AZD1222 recipients given second doses at about 4 weeks or at about 12 weeks were pooled, since spike-specific TCR depth and breadth were not found to differ between the two schedules. TCR sequencing was performed for more than 230 trial participants, of whom about 210 were given two doses of AZD1222 and around 26 were given two doses of MenACWY control vaccine. Trial participants were enrolled into age subgroups of 18-55, 56-69 and 70-plus years, which contained roughly 140, 27 and 60 TCR-sequenced participants, respectively.

CDR1 and CDR2 are drawn from the germline V gene (reference sequence): LGHDT, YNNKEL. Taken from cysteine to phenylalanine, the CDR3 has 17 residues. The CDR3 DNA has 51 bases and is translated from base 1. A distance of 13 bases separates the germline ends of V and J, which lose 1 base and 0 bases respectively. Broader findings and caveats from the paper: Nearly half of unique spike-specific TCRs reportedly recognized epitopes outside regions mutated in the B.1.351 and B.1.1.7 variants. Only five to seven AZD1222 recipients were SARS-CoV-2 seropositive at baseline, limiting conclusions about previously exposed vaccinees. In the small 56-69-year group, the increase in depth fell short of significance, most likely because of low power. Because no day 14 peak-response samples were available, the repertoires could be characterized only after the peak T cell response. Vaccine-associated CD4 TCRs spanned the whole spike protein, with dominant responses in regions 160-218 and 743-854. Most participants were white British and females outnumbered males, and the authors suggested that clonal diversity may have been underestimated. Spike-specific TCR breadth and depth rose significantly after two AZD1222 doses compared with day 0 and with MenACWY recipients.

The rearranged chain carries TRBV3-1 (or the pseudogene TRBV3-2) and TRBJ1-3; the D gene lacks a confident call. The source was peripheral blood, collected on day 0 of AZD1222 vaccination. This clonotype was sampled from an adult in good health. The DNA sequence follows: TGTGCCAGCAGCCAAGTCTCGGCTCTAAGCTCTGGAAACACCATATATTTT. Its coded protein is CASSQVSALSSGNTIYF.